The 29 T cell receptor beta chains below come from one sample, sequenced in a study of T cells in Graves' hyperthyroidism and ophthalmopathy. The investigators amplified TCR beta CDR3 regions from RNA transcripts. Using the HTBI primer set, a first-round RT-PCR was run on the TCR CDR3. TCRdb reprocessed the multiplex PCR reads with MiXCR, giving one entry per CDR3 protein. The table has hundreds of thousands of distinct CDR3 sequences, approximately 40% seen once. The sequencing sample was made of blood. All receptors come from a man aged 18 to 29 with Graves' hyperthyroidism.

The sample holds many counts of this clonotype. V is TRBV7-3 and J is TRBJ2-5, with D perhaps TRBD2 (5 bases). CDR3 length equals 13 residues. The V end lost 3 bases, the J end lost 3 bases, and 8 bases lay between the germline ends. The germline V gene has CDR1 SGHTA and CDR2 FQGTGA. This chain's CDR3 is CASSFDGEETQYF. For the CDR3, the DNA is TGTGCCAGCAGCTTCGACGGGGAAGAGACCCAGTACTTC.

This clonotype was seen only a few times. The chain employs TRBV5-1 and TRBJ2-6; D is unclear. This CDR3 region has 15 residues. CDR1 and CDR2 from the germline V gene are SGHRS and YFSETQ. Trimming left V 4 bases short and J 0 bases short, with 8 bases between. Here the CDR3 reads CASSVTSSGANVLTF. CDR3 in DNA: TGCGCCAGCAGCGTTACAAGCTCTGGGGCCAACGTCCTGACTTTC. Drawing the rest from reference TRBV5-1 and TRBJ2-6, the complete variable domain is KAGVTQTPRYLIKTRGQQVTLSCSPISGHRSVSWYQQTPGQGLQFLFEYFSETQRNKGNFPGRFSGRQFSNSRSEMNVSTLELGDSALYLCASSVTSSGANVLTFGAGSRLTVL.

This clonotype was found many times. The genes are TRBV29-1 and TRBJ2-7; 11 bases line up with TRBD2. This CDR3 is 12 amino acids long. Looked up from germline, CDR1 is SQVTM and CDR2 is ANQGSEA. The CDR3 reads CSIAGGREEQYF. CDR3 nucleotides: TGCAGTATAGCGGGAGGGCGGGAAGAGCAGTACTTC.

This clonotype was observed a handful of times. This chain uses TRBV12-3 or TRBV12-4 with TRBJ1-3; 7 bases map to TRBD1. This CDR3 contains 15 residues. V shed 6 bases, J shed 0 bases, and the junction held 5 bases outside the gene matches. The CDR3 protein is CASRGQVRSGNTIYF. CDR3 nucleotide sequence: TGTGCCAGCAGAGGACAGGTCCGCTCTGGAAACACCATATATTTT.

Points on this clonotype: This may come from a read error, since a much larger clone is one base off. This chain connects TRBV7-2 to TRBJ1-1, with D tentatively TRBD1 (5 bases). Germline V CDR1 and CDR2: SGHTA, FQGNSA. This CDR3 spans 15 amino acids. In nucleotides, the CDR3 is TGTGCCGGCAGCTTAGGAGGACAACTGAACACTGAAGCTTTCTTT. It is translated as CAGSLGGQLNTEAFF.

The chain links TRBV7-6 to TRBJ2-7, with D tentatively TRBD1 (5 bases). The CDR3 spans 15 residues. From germline, CDR1 is SGHVS and CDR2 FNYEAQ. V was pared by 5 bases and J by 1 base, with 15 bases between. The CDR3 loop reads CASSPRELLSYEQYF. CDR3 DNA sequence: TGTGCCAGCAGCCCCAGGGAACTTCTATCCTACGAGCAGTACTTC. Based on the CDR3 plus reference TRBV7-6 and TRBJ2-7, the full variable domain is GAGVSQSPRYKVTKRGQDVALRCDPISGHVSLYWYRQALGQGPEFLTYFNYEAQQDKSGLPNDRFSAERPEGSISTLTIQRTEQRDSAMYRCASSPRELLSYEQYFGPGTRLTVT.

Regarding this clonotype: A much larger clone differs from this one at a single base, so this may be a read error. The chain uses TRBV29-1 and TRBJ2-2, with D hard to call. V dropped 3 bases and J dropped 6 bases, with 8 bases sitting between them. This CDR3 is built from 12 residues. CDR1 SQVTM and CDR2 ANQGSEA come from the germline V gene. The CDR3 sequence is CSVDLRSGELFF. The CDR3, as DNA: TGCAGCGTTGACCTTAGGTCCGGGGAGCTGTTTTTT.

The rearrangement joins TRBV20-1 to TRBJ2-5, with TRBD2 identical over 12 bases. The CDR3 loop spans 14 amino acids. Trimming removed 6 bases from V and 4 bases from J; junction bases left unmatched: 6. Germline CDR1 is DFQATT and CDR2 is SNEGSKA (reference sequence). The CDR3 DNA reads as TGCAGTGCCGAACTAGCGGGGGGCGGAGAGACCCAGTACTTC. It is translated as CSAELAGGGETQYF.

This clonotype was found once. This clone may be a read error of a much larger clone one base away. The V gene is TRBV9, the J gene TRBJ2-7; D call uncertain. Germline V gene data show CDR1 as SGDLS and CDR2 as YYNGEE. The CDR3 covers 12 residues. The V end was cut by 4 bases, the J end by 6 bases, with 11 bases between. CDR3 in DNA: TGTGCCAGCAGCCCCGTGAGTGCCGAGCAGTACTTC. Amino acid sequence: CASSPVSAEQYF.

This clonotype has just a few counts. The chain joins TRBV19 to TRBJ2-5; D is ambiguous. Germline V gives CDR1 LNHDA, CDR2 SQIVND (reference sequence). V was cut by 4 bases and J by 5 bases, with 17 bases left in between. This CDR3 region has 15 residues. This CDR3 is CASSTIDTSRETQYF. The CDR3 nucleotides read TGTGCCAGTAGTACAATCGACACCAGTAGGGAGACCCAGTACTTC. The full variable domain, its missing parts supplied by reference TRBV19 and TRBJ2-5, is DGGITQSPKYLFRKEGQNVTLSCEQNLNHDAMYWYRQDPGQGLRLIYYSQIVNDFQKGDIAEGYSVSREKKESFPLTVTSAQKNPTAFYLCASSTIDTSRETQYFGPGTRLLVL.

This clonotype was observed at least ten times. Its ends do not fully match the called genes, so a read error is possible. The CDR3 DNA reads TGTGCTAGCAGCTTTTTGACAGGGTCACAAGAGACCCAGTACTTC. Encoded protein: CASSFLTGSQETQYF. The chain joins TRBV7-7 to TRBJ2-5, with TRBD1 matching over 7 bases. The CDR3 runs 15 residues. Germline V gene lookup returns CDR1 SSHAT and CDR2 FNYEAQ (reference sequence).

The sample holds a few counts of this clonotype. The rearrangement joins TRBV19 to TRBJ1-5; TRBD1 is a possible D gene (5 bases). The ends were cut back, 7 bases at V and 0 bases at J, with 7 bases in the middle. There are 13 residues in the CDR3. Germline CDR1 is LNHDA and CDR2 is SQIVND (reference sequence). The CDR3 region has the DNA TGTGCCAGTAATGGGGCTAGCAATCAGCCCCAGCATTTT. It yields the protein CASNGASNQPQHF. The whole variable domain, filled in from reference TRBV19 and TRBJ1-5, reads DGGITQSPKYLFRKEGQNVTLSCEQNLNHDAMYWYRQDPGQGLRLIYYSQIVNDFQKGDIAEGYSVSREKKESFPLTVTSAQKNPTAFYLCASNGASNQPQHFGDGTRLSIL.

This clonotype was observed a handful of times. This rearrangement joins TRBV7-2 to TRBJ1-4, with no clear D. The CDR3 has 14 residues. The germline V and J ends were trimmed by 0 bases and 8 bases, with 10 bases remaining between them. Germline V gene lookup returns CDR1 SGHTA and CDR2 FQGNSA. As DNA, the CDR3 is TGTGCCAGCAGCTTAGCCGGTTCTGGCGAAAAACTGTTTTTT. This translates into CASSLAGSGEKLFF.

The CDR3 here is CSPDRGTEAFF. CDR3 coding DNA: TGCAGCCCCGATAGAGGGACTGAAGCTTTCTTT. This chain links TRBV29-1 with TRBJ1-1; the D is unclear. Germline CDR1 SQVTM, CDR2 ANQGSEA. This CDR3 comprises 11 residues. Trimming left V 8 bases short and J 5 bases short, with 12 bases between.

This rearrangement joins TRBV9 to TRBJ1-1; a possible D gene is TRBD1 (5 bases). V was trimmed by 6 bases and J by 0 bases, leaving 15 bases between them. The CDR3 extends over 15 amino acids. The V gene's germline CDR1 is SGDLS and CDR2 YYNGEE. The CDR3 DNA sequence: TGTGCCAGCACCCCGGAGCCAGGGATGAACACTGAAGCTTTCTTT. This sequence encodes CASTPEPGMNTEAFF. Filled out from reference TRBV9 and TRBJ1-1, the complete variable domain reads DSGVTQTPKHLITATGQRVTLRCSPRSGDLSVYWYQQSLDQGLQFLIQYYNGEERAKGNILERFSAQQFPDLHSELNLSSLELGDSALYFCASTPEPGMNTEAFFGQGTRLTVV.

This clonotype was counted ten times or more. The CDR3 loop reads CATSSVGAVETQYF. CDR3 DNA sequence: TGTGCCACCAGCAGCGTCGGGGCGGTGGAGACCCAGTACTTC. The chain combines TRBV15 with TRBJ2-5; the D gene could be TRBD1 or TRBD2 (5 bases each). Germline V gene lookup returns CDR1 LNHNV and CDR2 YYDKDF (reference sequence). Deletions cut 3 bases from V and 5 bases from J, with 13 bases between. This CDR3 is built from 14 residues.

This clonotype was counted ten times or more. V and J are TRBV15 and TRBJ2-5; D may be TRBD1 or TRBD2 (5 bases each). Germline CDR1 and CDR2: LNHNV and YYDKDF (reference sequence). The CDR3 is 15 residues long. Trimming shortened V by 1 base and J by 5 bases, and 14 bases separated the two germline ends. CDR3 in DNA: TGTGCCACCAGCAGAGGGTCCCCAGGGACGGAGACCCAGTACTTC. Translating it yields CATSRGSPGTETQYF.

This clonotype was counted ten times or more. The J gene is TRBJ2-7, the V gene TRBV2, with a tentative D call TRBD1 (6 bases). V dropped 5 bases and J dropped 6 bases, with 20 bases sitting between them. The CDR3 contains 15 residues. Germline values: CDR1 SNHLY, CDR2 FYNNEI. The CDR3 loop reads CASSPSGTRVGEQYF. CDR3 nucleotide sequence: TGTGCCAGCAGTCCATCCGGGACACGAGTAGGCGAGCAGTACTTC.

This clonotype was counted only a few times. The chain carries TRBV19 and TRBJ1-1; D gene uncertain. The germline V and J ends were trimmed by 9 bases and 1 base, with 18 bases remaining between them. The CDR3 spans 15 residues. Germline V lookup: CDR1 LNHDA, CDR2 SQIVND (reference sequence). CDR3 DNA: TGTGCCAGCAGCCCATGGACCCCCGCGAACACTGAAGCTTTCTTT. Protein sequence: CASSPWTPANTEAFF.

This clonotype came up a few times. V and J are TRBV13 and TRBJ2-7; 7 bases align to TRBD1. The CDR3 runs 14 residues. V dropped 3 bases and J dropped 3; count of bases not matched to a gene: 5. Per the germline V gene, CDR1 is PRHDT and CDR2 is FYEKMQ (reference sequence). CDR3 coding DNA: TGTGCCAGCAGCTTTGGGACAGCCGGCTACGAGCAGTACTTC. It codes for CASSFGTAGYEQYF.

The rearrangement links TRBV5-1 to TRBJ2-2, with D tentatively TRBD1 (5 bases). The CDR3 runs 13 residues. Germline CDR1 and CDR2: SGHRS and YFSETQ. V was cut by 0 bases and J by 9 bases, with 9 bases left in between. CDR3 bases: TGCGCCAGCAGCTTGGTGGGGCAGAGGGAGCTGTTTTTT. Protein sequence: CASSLVGQRELFF. The full variable domain, rest sourced from reference TRBV5-1 and TRBJ2-2, is KAGVTQTPRYLIKTRGQQVTLSCSPISGHRSVSWYQQTPGQGLQFLFEYFSETQRNKGNFPGRFSGRQFSNSRSEMNVSTLELGDSALYLCASSLVGQRELFFGEGSRLTVL.

The V call is TRBV7-9, the J call TRBJ2-7; 11 bases align to TRBD2. CDR3 length equals 15 residues. Germline assignment: CDR1 SEHNR and CDR2 FQNEAQ (reference sequence). Trimming removed 5 bases from V and 0 bases from J; junction bases left unmatched: 3. The CDR3 nucleotides read TGTGCCAGCAGCCACACTAGCGGGGGCTCCTACGAGCAGTACTTC. This codes for CASSHTSGGSYEQYF.

This clonotype turned up a few times. The chain carries TRBV20-1 and TRBJ1-1; tentative D call: TRBD1 (6 bases). Germline CDR1 reads DFQATT; CDR2 reads SNEGSKA (reference sequence). The CDR3 consists of 14 residues. Between the trimmed V and J ends, which lost 4 bases and 4 bases, there was a span of 16 bases. In nucleotides, the CDR3 is TGCAGTGCTAAGGGACACGGCGGAACCACTGAAGCTTTCTTT. Amino acid sequence: CSAKGHGGTTEAFF.

This clonotype came up many times. The V gene is TRBV29-1, the J gene TRBJ1-1, with no clear D. CDR1 is SQVTM and CDR2 is ANQGSEA in the germline V gene. This CDR3 is 11 amino acids long. V lost 6 bases to trimming and J lost 0 bases, with 5 bases between them. The CDR3 DNA follows: TGCAGCGTGTATATGAACACTGAAGCTTTCTTT. Protein sequence: CSVYMNTEAFF. The whole variable domain, filled in from reference TRBV29-1 and TRBJ1-1, reads SAVISQKPSRDICQRGTSLTIQCQVDSQVTMMFWYRQQPGQSLTLIATANQGSEATYESGFVIDKFPISRPNLTFSTLTVSNMSPEDSSIYLCSVYMNTEAFFGQGTRLTVV.

The chain has TRBV20-1 and TRBJ2-2; D remains ambiguous. CDR3 length: 15 residues. The germline CDR1 and CDR2 sequences are DFQATT and SNEGSKA (reference sequence). The ends were cut back, 0 bases at V and 2 bases at J, with 10 bases in the middle. Here the CDR3 DNA reads TGCAGTGCTAGAGATATCTTTTATAACACCGGGGAGCTGTTTTTT. The encoded protein is CSARDIFYNTGELFF.

This clonotype was picked up a small number of times. CDR3 sequence (DNA): TGTGCCACCAGTGACGGGGTCTCCTACGAGCAGTACTTC. This gives the protein CATSDGVSYEQYF. This sequence joins TRBV24-1 and TRBJ2-7; tentative D call: TRBD2 (5 bases). The V end lost 4 bases, the J end lost 0 bases, and 6 bases lay between the germline ends. CDR3 size: 13 residues. The germline V gene encodes CDR1 KGHDR and CDR2 SFDVKD.

This clonotype has ten or more counts. The chain combines TRBV25-1 with TRBJ1-3; weak D call: TRBD1 (5 bases). CDR1 is MGHDK and CDR2 is SYGVNS in the germline V gene. Trimming stripped 0 bases from V and 3 bases from J, with 12 bases between. This CDR3 comprises 16 residues. The CDR3 loop reads CASSEYAGIGGNTIYF. The CDR3 nucleotides are TGTGCCAGCAGTGAATATGCAGGGATCGGTGGAAACACCATATATTTT.

The table lists this clonotype with a count of one. A much bigger clone sits one base away, suggesting this may be a read error. The chain carries TRBV9 and TRBJ1-2; the D is unclear. This CDR3 comprises 15 residues. V lost 0 bases to trimming and J lost 7 bases, with 16 bases between them. The germline V gene has CDR1 SGDLS and CDR2 YYNGEE. The CDR3 region is CASSVGGQEEGGYTF. DNA for the CDR3: TGTGCCAGCAGCGTAGGAGGCCAGGAGGAGGGTGGCTACACCTTC.

This clonotype has only a few counts. This chain uses TRBV19 with TRBJ1-2; unclear D gene. The CDR3 is 14 residues long. V was pared by 6 bases and J by 5 bases, with 16 bases between. The germline gives CDR1 LNHDA, CDR2 SQIVND (reference sequence). CDR3 sequence (DNA): TGTGCCAGTAGACCGATCGAACTCCATTATGGCTACACCTTC. Translating gives CASRPIELHYGYTF. Full variable domain (rest looked up from reference TRBV19 and TRBJ1-2): DGGITQSPKYLFRKEGQNVTLSCEQNLNHDAMYWYRQDPGQGLRLIYYSQIVNDFQKGDIAEGYSVSREKKESFPLTVTSAQKNPTAFYLCASRPIELHYGYTFGSGTRLTVV.